These 7 T cell receptor beta chains came from one sample sequenced in a study of T cell repertoires in cytomegalovirus infection. A single record per CDR3 protein comes from TCRdb applying MiXCR to the reads. The sample yields hundreds of thousands of distinct CDR3 sequences, 35% seen once. The sequencing sample was made of PBMCs. Receptors were obtained from a human donor in good health (CMV status not recorded). Some clones in this sample may be carry-over from other donors' samples.

Ten or more counts support this clonotype. This chain joins TRBV7-2 and TRBJ1-1, with 7 bases aligning to TRBD1. V lost 5 bases and J lost 5; bases outside the gene matches: 5. The CDR3 length is 13 residues. Germline CDR1 SGHTA, CDR2 FQGNSA. The CDR3 region is CASSDTGVTEAFF. The CDR3 nucleotides read TGTGCCAGCAGCGATACAGGGGTGACTGAAGCTTTCTTT.

This clonotype was observed once. CDR3 sequence: CARSLAGTGANEQFF. The CDR3, as DNA: TGTGCCAGAAGCCTAGCCGGGACTGGAGCCAATGAGCAGTTCTTC. This rearrangement joins TRBV7-9 to TRBJ2-1, with a tentative D call TRBD2 (6 bases). Germline lookup yields CDR1 SEHNR and CDR2 FQNEAQ (reference sequence). The CDR3 extends over 15 amino acids. The ends were cut back, 9 bases at V and 6 bases at J, with 21 bases in the middle.

The chain uses TRBV29-1 and TRBJ2-1, with 8 bases that match TRBD2. The CDR3 loop spans 17 amino acids. The germline gives CDR1 SQVTM, CDR2 ANQGSEA. V lost 5 bases to trimming and J lost 6 bases; unmatched junction nucleotides: 18. CDR3 in DNA: TGCAGCGTTCTCTCAGGAAATCGGGAGGGTGCAACCAATGAGCAGTTCTTC. It codes for CSVLSGNREGATNEQFF.

Regarding this clonotype: A much larger clone lies a single base off, so this may be a read error. The chain joins TRBV28 to TRBJ1-2, with D hard to call. Germline loops: CDR1 MDHEN, CDR2 SYDVKM. V dropped 1 base and J dropped 3 bases, with 21 bases sitting between them. The length of the CDR3 is 18 residues. The CDR3 region is CASSLLGSGMVEDYGYTF. In DNA form, the CDR3 reads TGTGCCAGCAGTTTATTAGGAAGTGGTATGGTGGAGGACTATGGCTACACCTTC.

The rearrangement joins TRBV20-1 to TRBJ1-6; a possible D gene is TRBD1 (5 bases). Between the trimmed V and J ends, which lost 3 bases and 8 bases, there was a span of 11 bases. The length of the CDR3 is 13 residues. Germline V lookup: CDR1 DFQATT, CDR2 SNEGSKA (reference sequence). The CDR3 DNA reads TGCAGTGCTAGGGGGGACGGTGATTCACCCCTCCACTTT. This encodes CSARGDGDSPLHF.

This clonotype has more than one count but fewer than ten. CDR3 protein: CASSRSEDSPLHF. The CDR3 region has the DNA TGTGCCAGCAGTAGATCAGAGGATTCACCCCTCCACTTT. The J gene is TRBJ1-6, the V gene TRBV6-4; no clear D. Germline CDR1 and CDR2: MRHNA and SNTAGT. The CDR3 is 13 residues long. Deletions cut 5 bases from V and 8 bases from J, with 10 bases between.

The V gene is TRBV5-4, the J gene TRBJ1-2; D is ambiguous. V was trimmed by 4 bases and J by 3 bases, leaving 16 bases between them. This CDR3 contains 15 residues. Germline V gene data show CDR1 as SGHNT and CDR2 as YYREEE (reference sequence). CDR3: CASSPTSNSYYGYTF. As DNA, the CDR3 is TGTGCCAGCAGCCCTACCTCCAACTCCTACTATGGCTACACCTTC.